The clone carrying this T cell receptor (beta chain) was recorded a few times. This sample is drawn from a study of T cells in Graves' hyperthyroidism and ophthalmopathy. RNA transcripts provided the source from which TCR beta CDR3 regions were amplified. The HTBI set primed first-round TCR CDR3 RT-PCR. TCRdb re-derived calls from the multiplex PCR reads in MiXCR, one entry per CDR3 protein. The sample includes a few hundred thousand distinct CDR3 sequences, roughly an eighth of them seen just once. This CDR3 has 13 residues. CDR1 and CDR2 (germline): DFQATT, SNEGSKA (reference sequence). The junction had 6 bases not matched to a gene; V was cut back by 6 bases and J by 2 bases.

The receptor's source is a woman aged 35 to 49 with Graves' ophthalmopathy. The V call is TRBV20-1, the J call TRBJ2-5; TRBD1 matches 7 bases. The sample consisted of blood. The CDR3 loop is CSAEGTEQETQYF. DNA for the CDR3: TGCAGTGCCGAAGGGACAGAGCAAGAGACCCAGTACTTC.